Listed below are T cell receptor beta chains from one sample, sequenced in a study of cytomegalovirus exposure and HLA in healthy donors. Measured with immunoSEQ multiplex PCR; TCRdb has only the in-frame clones, and not every one. The table lists over 150,000 clones, around 84% of them singletons. The sequenced sample consisted of PBMCs. The source is a girl aged 2 to 10 in good health and CMV-seropositive. Each CDR3 is given with its conserved first and last residue. The D gene is left open where the match is weak. Rows may omit the clone size; those that give it use once, few, many or a size class.

TRBD1	TRBV5-6	once	TRBJ1-2	CASSLVRYDRGWGYTF	TGTGCCAGCAGCTTGGTGCGTTACGACAGGGGCTGGGGCTACACCTTC
.	TRBV30	.	TRBJ2-4	CAWSPSRVMNIQYF	TGTGCCTGGAGTCCAAGCAGGGTTATGAACATTCAGTACTTC
.	TRBV6-1	.	TRBJ1-2	CASNTAGPSYGYTF	TGTGCCAGCAATACGGCGGGTCCGTCCTATGGCTACACCTTC
.	TRBV4-2	.	TRBJ2-7	CASSHPSEGALYEQYF	TGTGCCAGCAGCCATCCCTCGGAGGGGGCGCTTTACGAGCAGTACTTC
TRBD2	TRBV4-1	few	TRBJ2-5	CASSQDLVVAGRETQYF	TGCGCCAGCAGCCAAGATTTGGTGGTAGCGGGAAGGGAGACCCAGTACTTC
TRBD2	TRBV11-3	.	TRBJ2-2	CASSFSGRAGGELFF	TGTGCCAGCAGCTTTAGCGGGAGGGCCGGCGGGGAGCTGTTTTTT
TRBD1	TRBV15	.	TRBJ1-3	CATSSHGTAGNTIYF	TGTGCCACCAGCAGTCACGGGACAGCTGGAAACACCATATATTTT
TRBD1	TRBV10-2	.	TRBJ1-1	CASSAWTGLNTEAFF	TGCGCCAGCAGTGCATGGACAGGGCTGAACACTGAAGCTTTCTTT
TRBD2	TRBV7-2	.	TRBJ2-3	CASSPLPSGGTDTQYF	TGTGCCAGCAGCCCCCTTCCTAGCGGGGGAACAGATACGCAGTATTTT
TRBD2	TRBV28	.	TRBJ2-1	CASWVRGVAASGSNSEQFF	TGTGCCAGTTGGGTCAGGGGTGTAGCGGCTAGCGGGAGCAACAGTGAGCAGTTCTTC
.	TRBV6-6	.	TRBJ1-2	CASSLQRDGYTF	TGTGCCAGCAGTTTACAGAGGGATGGCTACACCTTC
TRBD1	TRBV27	.	TRBJ2-2	CASSTDRATGELFF	TGTGCCAGCAGTACCGACAGGGCAACCGGGGAGCTGTTTTTT
.	TRBV9	.	TRBJ2-3	CASSPHPGPDTQYF	TGTGCCAGCAGCCCCCATCCAGGGCCAGATACGCAGTATTTT
.	TRBV28	.	TRBJ1-2	CASSFGGFQSNRLYGYTF	TGTGCCAGCAGTTTCGGCGGGTTTCAAAGCAACCGTCTCTATGGCTACACCTTC
TRBD2	TRBV7-6	.	TRBJ2-2	CASSAPPGGGTGELFF	TGTGCCAGCAGCGCCCCGCCGGGAGGGGGGACCGGGGAGCTGTTTTTT
.	TRBV30	.	TRBJ2-7	CAWSVPAGKAYEQYF	TGTGCCTGGAGTGTACCGGCAGGGAAAGCCTACGAGCAGTACTTC
TRBD2	TRBV28	once	TRBJ2-7	CASSFRKSGGYF	TGTGCCAGCAGTTTCCGGAAATCGGGAGGGTACTTC
.	TRBV25-1	.	TRBJ2-3	CASSPNVKSTDTQYF	TGTGCCAGTTCCCCTAACGTTAAAAGCACAGATACGCAGTATTTT
.	TRBV25-1	.	TRBJ1-3	CASTSDRGNTIYF	TGTGCCAGCACCTCGGACAGAGGAAACACCATATATTTT
.	TRBV28	once	TRBJ2-3	CASSFSYRVEYF	TGTGCCAGCAGTTTCTCGTATAGAGTTGAGTATTTT
TRBD1	TRBV25-1	.	TRBJ1-4	CASSEPRGDNEKLFF	TGTGCCAGCAGTGAACCCAGGGGGGATAATGAAAAACTGTTTTTT
.	TRBV2	.	TRBJ2-5	CASSDATGYGETQYF	TGTGCCAGCAGTGATGCGACAGGTTACGGGGAGACCCAGTACTTC
.	TRBV12-5	.	TRBJ2-5	CASGFRGTDQETQYF	TGTGCTAGTGGTTTTCGGGGGACCGACCAAGAGACCCAGTACTTC
TRBD2	TRBV27	.	TRBJ2-1	CASSLSAGEGDYEQFF	TGTGCCAGCAGTTTATCGGCGGGAGAAGGGGACTATGAGCAGTTCTTC
TRBD2	TRBV5-4	few	TRBJ2-3	CASSLLSGGFYTDTQYF	TGTGCCAGCAGCTTGCTAAGCGGGGGTTTCTACACAGATACGCAGTATTTT
TRBD2	TRBV28	.	TRBJ2-7	CASSLYSGVAEQYF	TGTGCCAGCAGTTTATATAGCGGGGTAGCCGAGCAGTACTTC
.	TRBV5-1	.	TRBJ1-4	CASSSGDYEKLFF	TGCGCCAGCAGCTCCGGGGATTATGAAAAACTGTTTTTT
TRBD2	TRBV6-5	once	TRBJ2-1	CASRTTSGRACEQFF	TGTGCCAGCAGGACGACTAGCGGGAGGGCCTGTGAGCAGTTCTTC
.	TRBV5-6	.	TRBJ1-4	CASSLQGLREKLFF	TGTGCCAGCAGCCTCCAGGGGTTGCGGGAAAAACTGTTTTTT
.	TRBV27	.	TRBJ1-1	CASSYSEAPSEAFF	TGTGCCAGCTCGTATTCGGAGGCGCCCTCCGAAGCTTTCTTT
.	TRBV2	.	TRBJ1-1	CASSVGQEREAFF	TGTGCCAGCAGTGTGGGGCAGGAACGTGAAGCTTTCTTT
.	TRBV18	.	TRBJ1-1	CASSNQGQGTNTEAFF	TGTGCCAGCTCTAACCAGGGGCAGGGGACGAACACTGAAGCTTTCTTT
.	TRBV29-1	few	TRBJ1-2	CSVLPEGANYGYTF	TGCAGCGTTTTACCGGAGGGAGCTAACTATGGCTACACCTTC
.	TRBV2	few	TRBJ2-3	CASSGRGSDTQYF	TGTGCCAGCAGTGGCCGGGGGTCGGATACGCAGTATTTT
.	TRBV29-1	.	TRBJ2-1	CSVEKTASDEQFF	TGCAGCGTTGAGAAGACGGCGAGCGATGAGCAGTTCTTC
.	TRBV9	.	TRBJ2-7	CASSPATTRSEQYF	TGTGCCAGCAGCCCTGCTACGACTAGATCCGAGCAGTACTTC
TRBD1	TRBV4-2	.	TRBJ2-7	CASSQDKGTGVVDEQYF	TGTGCCAGCAGCCAAGATAAAGGGACAGGGGTGGTGGACGAGCAGTACTTC